The rows below give T cell receptor beta chains drawn from one sample of a study of blood T cells in healthy people across ages. TCRdb ran MiXCR on the 5' RACE reads and lists one entry per CDR3 protein. The table shows about 800,000 distinct CDR3 sequences, with roughly 64% occurring only once. Input material: blood. All receptors derive from a man aged 25 to 40 in good health. Both conserved end residues are part of each CDR3.

j_call | v_call | cdr3_aa
TRBJ1-2 | TRBV29-1 | CSVEDRSGVGYTF
TRBJ1-5 | TRBV27 | CASSLSPPYIQPQHF
TRBJ2-7 | TRBV28 | CASSALPHEQYF
TRBJ2-1 | TRBV29-1 | CSVNLGQGYNEQFF
TRBJ2-1 | TRBV7-2 | CATHGGGSYNEQFF
TRBJ2-5 | TRBV7-9 | CASSSPGLVFMETQYF
TRBJ2-7 | TRBV11-2 | CASSLETPRYEQYF
TRBJ1-2 | TRBV7-2 | CASSKRDRGNYGYTF
TRBJ2-1 | TRBV6-5 | CASSSGTSGYGDEQFF
TRBJ2-7 | TRBV27 | CASSPGHGSYEQYF
TRBJ1-1 | TRBV2 | CASSRLQGGDTEAFF
TRBJ2-7 | TRBV5-1 | CASNRVTDEQYF
TRBJ2-3 | TRBV29-1 | CSVEQGYTQYF